Listed below are T cell receptor beta chains from one sample, sequenced in a study of T cells in Graves' hyperthyroidism and ophthalmopathy. TCRdb recomputed calls from the multiplex PCR reads with MiXCR, one row per CDR3 protein. The repertoire holds under 450,000 distinct CDR3 sequences, around a sixth seen once, with over 12% in the top ten. Sequences were obtained from blood. These receptors were obtained from a woman between 18 and 30 years old with Graves' hyperthyroidism. Each CDR3 is given with its conserved first and last residue.

TRBV20-1	TRBJ2-5	CSANPGAGQETQYF
TRBV6-1	TRBJ2-4	CASSEEKGGTVKNIQYF
TRBV11-2	TRBJ1-3	CASSSAPPHSGNTIYF
TRBV5-6	TRBJ2-3	CASSFDRATDTQYF
TRBV18	TRBJ2-5	CASSPPFGQGGQETQYF
TRBV20-1	TRBJ1-2	CSARDSGDFYGYTF
TRBV6-2/TRBV6-3	TRBJ2-7	CASSYPTGTGTTSYEQYF
TRBV6-1	TRBJ2-1	CASSPGQGGFF
TRBV9	TRBJ2-1	CASSAEPGDGRSSYNEQFF
TRBV20-1	TRBJ1-4	CSALGGGRNEKLFF
TRBV4-1	TRBJ2-7	CASSQVGSGGEQYF
TRBV18	TRBJ1-3	CASSPNGDMGGNTVYF
TRBV5-1	TRBJ2-5	CASSLESSDRGETQYF
TRBV28	TRBJ1-5	CASSLISSVFHQPQHF
TRBV2	TRBJ2-2	CASSGQGLARNTGELFF
TRBV28	TRBJ2-7	CASITGQTPGEQYF
TRBV2	TRBJ2-3	CASSEAQGITDTQYF
TRBV7-9	TRBJ2-7	CASSLEAGRTYEQYF
TRBV12-3/TRBV12-4	TRBJ1-2	CASSVENYGYTF
TRBV6-1	TRBJ1-5	CASRPGTGYAQPQHF
TRBV6-5	TRBJ2-7	CASSYPRFGGDTYEQYF
TRBV6-5	TRBJ1-2	CASSYRTRANYGYTF
TRBV19	TRBJ2-2	CASSIQGMNSGELFF
TRBV11-2	TRBJ2-1	CASSPAPGYNEQFF
TRBV7-2	TRBJ1-5	CASTHGNQPQHF
TRBV12-3/TRBV12-4	TRBJ2-7	CASSLKGRGFYEQYF
TRBV20-1	TRBJ2-3	CSATRLKDTQYF
TRBV10-2	TRBJ2-7	CASSGAGESSYEQYF
TRBV7-3	TRBJ2-2	CASSLGLYTGELFF
TRBV19	TRBJ1-1	CASSIDRATEAFF
TRBV29-1	TRBJ2-7	CSAGQGSYEQYF
TRBV6-2/TRBV6-3	TRBJ2-5	CASSPWGKETQYF
TRBV6-2/TRBV6-3	TRBJ1-2	CASSYRDRGLAYGYTF
TRBV7-2	TRBJ2-7	CASSFYASPSSYEQYF
TRBV12-3/TRBV12-4	TRBJ2-7	CASSLWSGQGGNEQYF
TRBV3-1	TRBJ2-2	CASSQDGMSGELFF
TRBV28	TRBJ2-7	CASSAMPGIYEQYF
TRBV12-3/TRBV12-4	TRBJ2-7	CASSSLVYEQYF
TRBV24-1	TRBJ1-2	CATSDSPGRYGYTF
TRBV7-9	TRBJ2-1	CASSSRLARSYNEQFF
TRBV18	TRBJ1-2	CASSVGDGPFYGYTF
TRBV20-1	TRBJ1-5	CSAIPTGLYSNQPQHF
TRBV12-3/TRBV12-4	TRBJ2-1	CASSRGQHPSYNEQFF
TRBV5-6	TRBJ2-1	CASSRRGDEQFF
TRBV6-2/TRBV6-3	TRBJ2-7	CASSSFTRGTYEQYF
TRBV7-9	TRBJ2-7	CASSSRADDF
TRBV20-1	TRBJ2-7	CSAGTVVAYEQYF
TRBV11-2	TRBJ2-1	CASSFISGGAGRNEQFF
TRBV4-1	TRBJ1-2	CASSQVKTDRGHGYTF
TRBV19	TRBJ2-1	CASRRDRAGYNEQFF
TRBV10-3	TRBJ1-1	CAITRGEGNTEAFF
TRBV28	TRBJ2-1	CASSSAYNEQFF
TRBV27	TRBJ2-5	CASSGVGRGRETQYF
TRBV2	TRBJ2-2	CASSELVRGNTGELFF
TRBV4-1	TRBJ1-5	CASSQGVEGNLAGNQPQHF